Included here is one T cell receptor (beta chain) sequence, with context. Its antigen is undetermined. The protocol was immunoSEQ multiplex PCR, while the TCRdb copy is restricted to in-frame clones and leaves out a portion. The sample carries some 100,000 clones, roughly 89% recorded once. The data originate from a study of OX40 agonist ivuxolimab in advanced cancers. The study's findings and limits: Low clonal expansion, among the lowest seen, marked partial responders at 0.1-3.0 mg/kg.

This CDR3 has 15 residues. Trimming pared 5 bases from V and 0 bases from J, leaving 13 bases between. The germline gives CDR1 SEHNR, CDR2 FQNEAQ (reference sequence). The V call is TRBV7-9, the J call TRBJ1-1; D possibly corresponds to TRBD1 (6 bases). Sequencing was performed on CD4+ or CD8+ T cells sorted from blood, taken in a trial of the OX40 agonist ivuxolimab. This TCR came from an adult with an advanced solid tumor such as melanoma, head and neck, liver or kidney cancer. This CDR3 is CASSDDGTLNTEAFF. The CDR3, as DNA: TGTGCCAGCAGCGACGACGGGACACTGAACACTGAAGCTTTCTTT.